Sequencing of this T cell receptor (beta chain) was carried out in a study of read filtering for tumor transcriptome and immune sequencing. Study in general: Among patients, 17 to 20 were male and around 14 female, aged about 40 to 90 (mean around 68). Under ten patients were R-ISS I, 16 were R-ISS II, over 5 were R-ISS III. General study results and limits: Sorted CD138-negative bone marrow cells were not purified T cells.

Bone marrow was sampled from every patient at the time of active disease. At least ten counts were recorded for this clonotype. Its antigen is not known. This library used roughly 400 ng RNA and molecular barcoded adaptors spanning alpha/delta and beta/gamma chains. TCRdb used MiXCR to reprocess the reads, holding one entry per CDR3 protein. Altogether 75,000 to 95,000 distinct CDR3 sequences are present, roughly an eighth being singletons, with the ten largest covering more than 13%. This CDR3 is 12 amino acids long. V lost 6 bases and J lost 1, with 9 bases in between. The V gene's germline CDR1 is SQVTM and CDR2 ANQGSEA.

V gene TRBV29-1 combines with J gene TRBJ2-5; the D is unclear. Input material: a population of CD138-negative cells sorted from bone marrow. The clonotype was recovered from a donor aged 40 or older with multiple myeloma. CDR3 region: CSVSKSQETQYF. The CDR3 DNA reads as TGCAGCGTCAGTAAATCCCAAGAGACCCAGTACTTC.